This passage covers 21 T cell receptor beta chains from one sample sequenced in a study of response to subunit inactivated influenza vaccine. A single record per CDR3 protein comes from TCRdb applying MiXCR to the RT-PCR reads. Of about 520,000 distinct CDR3 sequences listed, approximately 6.9% are singletons. The material was PBMCs from blood, obtained about 24 months after vaccination. These receptors came from a man aged 50 to 69 who received an inactivated influenza vaccine.

This sequence joins TRBV15 and TRBJ2-1; D is perhaps TRBD1 (6 bases). The CDR3 totals 13 residues. V lost 5 bases and J lost 5, with 10 bases in between. In germline, CDR1 is LNHNV, CDR2 YYDKDF (reference sequence). CDR3 in DNA: TGTGCCACCAGCCGGGACACTAACAATGAGCAGTTCTTC. Encoded protein: CATSRDTNNEQFF. Using reference TRBV15 and TRBJ2-1 for the parts outside the CDR3, the full variable domain is DAMVIQNPRYQVTQFGKPVTLSCSQTLNHNVMYWYQQKSSQAPKLLFHYYDKDFNNEADTPDNFQSRRPNTSFCFLDIRSPGLGDTAMYLCATSRDTNNEQFFGPGTRLTVL.

This clonotype was found many times. This chain links TRBV12-3 or TRBV12-4 with TRBJ2-1; D remains unclear. Deletions cut 8 bases from V and 5 bases from J, with 10 bases between. The CDR3 has 12 amino acids. This CDR3 reads CASALANNEQFF. CDR3 sequence (DNA): TGTGCCAGCGCTTTGGCCAACAATGAGCAGTTCTTC.

The J gene is TRBJ1-2, the V gene TRBV11-2; tentatively, D is TRBD1 (6 bases). CDR1 is SGHAT and CDR2 is FQNNGV in the germline V gene. This CDR3 comprises 17 residues. Trimming pared 5 bases from V and 3 bases from J, leaving 22 bases between. CDR3 bases: TGTGCCAGCAGCCCCCACAGGGCCAGTTACGGGTACTATGGCTACACCTTC. Protein sequence: CASSPHRASYGYYGYTF.

This clonotype was found many times. J is TRBJ1-2 and V is TRBV12-3 or TRBV12-4; perhaps TRBD1 as D (5 bases). This CDR3 is built from 16 residues. V lost 2 bases, J lost 5 bases, and 18 bases lay in between. The CDR3 DNA sequence: TGTGCCAGCAGTTTATTTACGACAGCGGGTCGTTATGGCTACACCTTC. Translated: CASSLFTTAGRYGYTF.

This clonotype was found a few times. The chain employs TRBV13 and TRBJ2-3, with D hard to call. V gave up 3 bases and J gave up 5 bases, with 15 bases separating them. The CDR3 runs to 15 residues. The germline CDR1 and CDR2 sequences are PRHDT and FYEKMQ (reference sequence). Here the CDR3 reads CASSFTSSLGDTQYF. The CDR3 DNA reads TGTGCCAGCAGCTTTACCTCTTCACTTGGAGATACGCAGTATTTT. Looking up the rest from reference TRBV13 and TRBJ2-3 gives the full variable domain: AAGVIQSPRHLIKEKRETATLKCYPIPRHDTVYWYQQGPGQDPQFLISFYEKMQSDKGSIPDRFSAQQFSDYHSELNMSSLELGDSALYFCASSFTSSLGDTQYFGPGTRLTVL.

This clonotype was observed at least ten times. The rearrangement uses TRBV7-2 and TRBJ1-2; D gene uncertain. V was cut by 1 base and J by 4 bases, with 16 bases left in between. The CDR3 covers 16 residues. CDR1 and CDR2 (germline): SGHTA, FQGNSA. The CDR3, as DNA: TGTGCCAGCAGCTTAGGTGTGTCGGGTTTTGGCTATGGCTACACCTTC. Translation gives CASSLGVSGFGYGYTF.

This clonotype was found a few times. The rearrangement links TRBV15 to TRBJ2-7; D remains ambiguous. Germline values: CDR1 LNHNV, CDR2 YYDKDF (reference sequence). This CDR3 has 16 amino acids. V shed 0 bases and J shed 1 base, with 13 bases lying between them. The CDR3 DNA is TGTGCCACCAGCAGAGATAGTGGCGGAACTTCCTACGAGCAGTACTTC. Translation: CATSRDSGGTSYEQYF. Supplemented by reference TRBV15 and TRBJ2-7, the full variable domain reads DAMVIQNPRYQVTQFGKPVTLSCSQTLNHNVMYWYQQKSSQAPKLLFHYYDKDFNNEADTPDNFQSRRPNTSFCFLDIRSPGLGDTAMYLCATSRDSGGTSYEQYFGPGTRLTVT.

The J gene is TRBJ1-3, the V gene TRBV5-1; no clear D. CDR1 SGHRS and CDR2 YFSETQ come from the germline V gene. The CDR3 is made up of 13 amino acids. V shed 5 bases and J shed 7 bases, with 13 bases lying between them. CDR3 DNA: TGCGCCAGCAGTGCCTCCCCGGATAACACCATATATTTT. Protein sequence: CASSASPDNTIYF.

This clonotype was picked up many times. This chain links TRBV7-7 with TRBJ2-7; possibly TRBD1 for D (6 bases). The CDR3 totals 15 residues. The germline gives CDR1 SSHAT, CDR2 FNYEAQ (reference sequence). Trimming left V 6 bases short and J 2 bases short, with 17 bases between. CDR3 nucleotide sequence: TGTGCCAGCAGTGAGGGGGACACCTCCACCTACGAGCAGTACTTC. This translates into CASSEGDTSTYEQYF. Looking up the rest from reference TRBV7-7 and TRBJ2-7 gives the full variable domain: GAGVSQSPRYKVTKRGQDVTLRCDPISSHATLYWYQQALGQGPEFLTYFNYEAQPDKSGLPSDRFSAERPEGSISTLTIQRTEQRDSAMYRCASSEGDTSTYEQYFGPGTRLTVT.

This clonotype was observed a single time. A read error may be the cause here, since a much bigger clone is one base away. This chain connects TRBV28 to TRBJ2-5, with D perhaps matching TRBD1 (5 bases). Germline CDR1 and CDR2: MDHEN and SYDVKM. The CDR3 is made up of 16 amino acids. Trimming took off 6 bases at V and 0 bases at J, with 17 bases between the two ends. This chain's CDR3 is CASSPLGIGDQETQYF. The CDR3 DNA reads as TGTGCCAGCAGCCCACTTGGGATAGGGGACCAAGAGACCCAGTACTTC. Complete variable domain (other parts from reference TRBV28 and TRBJ2-5): DVKVTQSSRYLVKRTGEKVFLECVQDMDHENMFWYRQDPGLGLRLIYFSYDVKMKEKGDIPEGYSVSREKKERFSLILESASTNQTSMYLCASSPLGIGDQETQYFGPGTRLLVL.

This clonotype was seen at least ten times. The V call is TRBV7-3, the J call TRBJ2-1; 9 positions agree with TRBD2. After removal of 7 bases from V and 2 bases from J, the junction contained 15 bases not matched to a gene. The CDR3 is made up of 18 amino acids. From germline, CDR1 is SGHTA and CDR2 FQGTGA. DNA of the CDR3: TGTGCCAGCATCCTTAGCGGGAGTAGCCCCAAGCCCTACAATGAGCAGTTCTTC. Its translation: CASILSGSSPKPYNEQFF.

This clonotype occurred a few times. This rearrangement joins TRBV2 to TRBJ2-3; TRBD2 might be the D (6 bases). The germline CDR1 and CDR2 sequences are SNHLY and FYNNEI. Trimming left V 8 bases short and J 3 bases short, with 15 bases between. The CDR3 consists of 14 residues. The CDR3 DNA reads TGTGCCAGCGTCGTTTCGGGACTTACAGATACGCAGTATTTT. It translates to CASVVSGLTDTQYF.

This clonotype was picked up a small number of times. The chain combines TRBV9 with TRBJ2-2; D is uncertain. Between the trimmed V and J ends, which lost 1 base and 1 base, there was a span of 8 bases. The CDR3 runs to 15 residues. Looked up from germline, CDR1 is SGDLS and CDR2 is YYNGEE. In nucleotides, the CDR3 is TGTGCCAGCAGCGTAAGTCACGGGAACACCGGGGAGCTGTTTTTT. Its translation is CASSVSHGNTGELFF.

In its sample, this clonotype was seen many times. The CDR3 loop is CASSQGLPSNTGELFF. DNA of the CDR3: TGCGCCAGCAGCCAGGGACTACCCTCGAACACCGGGGAGCTGTTTTTT. The chain recombines TRBV5-1 with TRBJ2-2, with TRBD2 matching 7 bases. This CDR3 region has 16 residues. CDR1 SGHRS and CDR2 YFSETQ come from the germline V gene. V was clipped by 4 bases and J by 0 bases; unmatched bases: 6. The whole variable domain, filled in from reference TRBV5-1 and TRBJ2-2, reads KAGVTQTPRYLIKTRGQQVTLSCSPISGHRSVSWYQQTPGQGLQFLFEYFSETQRNKGNFPGRFSGRQFSNSRSEMNVSTLELGDSALYLCASSQGLPSNTGELFFGEGSRLTVL.

This clonotype came up many times. J is TRBJ2-5 and V is TRBV5-1; 10 bases fit TRBD2. CDR1 is SGHRS, CDR2 YFSETQ, per germline. This CDR3 has 15 residues. Unmatched junction bases numbered 2, after V lost 1 base and J lost 2 bases. CDR3 in amino acids: CASSLTSGTQETQYF. The CDR3 region has the DNA TGCGCCAGCAGCTTGACTAGCGGGACACAAGAGACCCAGTACTTC.

This chain links TRBV2 with TRBJ2-1; TRBD1 is a possible D gene (6 bases). The V gene lost 8 bases and the J gene lost 4 bases, with 9 bases spanning the gap. This CDR3 has 12 residues. Per germline, CDR1 SNHLY and CDR2 FYNNEI. The CDR3 protein is CASQRGYNEQFF. For the CDR3, the DNA is TGTGCCAGCCAGAGGGGGTACAATGAGCAGTTCTTC.

Ten or more counts support this clonotype. V is TRBV20-1 and J is TRBJ2-4; a possible D gene is TRBD1 (5 bases). Germline loops: CDR1 DFQATT, CDR2 SNEGSKA (reference sequence). Trimming stripped 0 bases from V and 9 bases from J, with 15 bases between. CDR3 length equals 14 residues. The CDR3 DNA is TGCAGTGCTAGAGATTACGTCGGCAGGGCCATTCAGTACTTC. This codes for CSARDYVGRAIQYF.

This clonotype has more than one count but fewer than ten. The chain combines TRBV28 with TRBJ1-4; D is ambiguous. Germline values: CDR1 MDHEN, CDR2 SYDVKM. The germline V and J ends were trimmed by 3 bases and 10 bases, with 15 bases remaining between them. The CDR3 consists of 14 residues. CDR3 protein: CASSFLGMNRKLFF. CDR3 in DNA: TGTGCCAGCAGTTTTTTAGGAATGAATCGAAAACTGTTTTTT.

The chain couples TRBV3-1 to TRBJ2-5; D might be TRBD1 (5 bases). Trimming removed 3 bases from V and 5 bases from J, with 7 bases in between. The CDR3 runs to 12 residues. Germline CDR1 is LGHDT and CDR2 is YNNKEL (reference sequence). CDR3 in amino acids: CASSQYRETQYF. DNA of the CDR3: TGTGCCAGCAGCCAGTACAGGGAGACCCAGTACTTC.

This chain links TRBV6-2 or TRBV6-3 with TRBJ2-2, with D perhaps being TRBD1 or TRBD2 (5 bases each). Trimming took off 4 bases at V and 6 bases at J, with 9 bases between the two ends. Germline V gene data show CDR1 as MNHEY and CDR2 as SVGEGT. This CDR3 has 13 residues. CDR3 bases: TGTGCCAGCAGTTTTGGGGGTTCCGGGGAGCTGTTTTTT. Its translation: CASSFGGSGELFF.

V usage is TRBV11-2 and J usage is TRBJ2-3, with D perhaps assigned TRBD1 or TRBD2 (6 bases each). Germline CDR1 and CDR2: SGHAT and FQNNGV. The CDR3 runs to 18 residues. V shed 0 bases and J shed 2 bases, with 18 bases lying between them. This CDR3 is CASSLDQRGVPSTDTQYF. CDR3 DNA sequence: TGTGCCAGCAGCTTAGATCAGAGGGGGGTCCCTTCCACAGATACGCAGTATTTT.